This T cell receptor (beta chain) is drawn from a study of T cells in Graves' hyperthyroidism and ophthalmopathy. The investigators amplified TCR beta CDR3 regions from RNA transcripts. Researchers ran a first-round RT-PCR on the TCR CDR3 using the HTBI primer set. A single record per CDR3 protein comes from TCRdb applying MiXCR to the multiplex PCR reads. The sample yields hundreds of thousands of distinct CDR3 sequences, about 17% seen once. The CDR3 runs to 15 residues. Germline V gene data show CDR1 as SGHRS and CDR2 as YFSETQ. V was clipped by 1 base and J by 5 bases, with 13 bases between them. The table lists this clonotype with many counts.

Sequences were obtained from blood. The receptor comes from a woman in her forties or fifties with Graves' hyperthyroidism that later progressed to Graves' ophthalmopathy. This chain uses TRBV5-1 with TRBJ1-5, with no clear D. This CDR3 reads CASSLQPGLDQPQHF. The CDR3 DNA reads TGCGCCAGCAGCTTGCAGCCCGGATTGGATCAGCCCCAGCATTTT.